This T cell receptor (beta chain) is from a study of T cell repertoires in cytomegalovirus infection. At the level of the study: Public TCR beta signatures provided an indication of both CMV infection and a matching HLA type. Regarding the study as a whole: Ex vivo responses were dominated by HLA-C-restricted CMV-specific TCR beta clonotypes. Cumulative public TCR beta family frequency identified CMV carriers with the relevant HLA.

The germline gives CDR1 MNHEY, CDR2 SVGEGT. With 8 bases clipped from V and 3 bases from J, the junction kept 12 bases outside the gene matches. The CDR3 has 15 amino acids. Comments on this clonotype: What it recognizes is unknown.

MiXCR was run by TCRdb on the reads, yielding one entry per CDR3 protein. Of about 740,000 distinct CDR3 sequences in the sample, 35% to 40% were seen once. This rearrangement joins TRBV6-2 or TRBV6-3 to TRBJ2-7, with TRBD2 identical over 8 bases. Sequencing input: PBMCs. This TCR came from a human donor in good health (CMV status not recorded). Some clones in this sample may be carry-over from other donors' samples. The CDR3 coding sequence is TGTGCCAGCCTTTTTTCTTCGGGACTAGTCTACGAGCAGTACTTC. Its translation: CASLFSSGLVYEQYF.